Sequencing of this T cell receptor beta chain was carried out in a study of blood T cell repertoires in COVID-19. Study as a whole: Sites in the United States, Italy and Spain provided acute and convalescent COVID-19 samples. The cDNA or gDNA used as material had been derived from T cells, B-cell-depleted T cells, or PBMCs.

The CDR3 contains 16 residues. Per the germline V gene, CDR1 is ENHRY and CDR2 is SYGVKD. Trimming cost V 0 bases and J 0 bases; bases outside gene matches: 2. As handled by the study authors: Amplification of reference gene primers was used by the study to estimate nucleated cell counts. Some clones are missing from TCRdb's copy, which holds only in-frame ones; the method was immunoSEQ multiplex PCR. That table supplies the V and J calls and clone size; D and trimming were determined from the DNA. This table has about 58,000 clones, 88% appearing once. Source material: peripheral blood. The clonotype originates from a woman between 50 and 59 years old with active or convalescent COVID-19. The chain employs TRBV10-3 and TRBJ2-1; TRBD2 aligns across 7 bases. CDR3 residues: CAISESGGSSYNEQFF. CDR3 coding DNA: TGTGCCATCAGTGAGTCGGGCGGGAGCTCCTACAATGAGCAGTTCTTC.